Sequencing of this TCR beta chain was carried out in a study of blood T cell repertoires in COVID-19. Turning to the study itself: The samples span acute and convalescent COVID-19 from the United States, Italy and Spain.

The authors' processing: The authors estimated nucleated cell counts from reference gene primer amplification. Here immunoSEQ multiplex PCR was the method, and the copy in TCRdb shows in-frame clones only, minus some. From that table come the V and J calls and clone size; the DNA was used to work out D and trimming. The table records under 200,000 clones, roughly 80% of them present only once. The V and J ends lost 4 bases and 6 bases respectively, with 14 bases between them. CDR1 KGHDR and CDR2 SFDVKD come from the germline V gene. The CDR3 sequence is 15 residues long. The TCR sequence derives from a man aged 55 to 70 with acute or convalescent COVID-19. Sequenced: peripheral blood. The gene calls are TRBV24-1 and TRBJ2-2, with TRBD2 as a possible D gene (5 bases). The CDR3 coding sequence is TGTGCCACCAGTGACCAAGGACTTGGCGCCGGGGAGCTGTTTTTT. Its protein product is CATSDQGLGAGELFF.